This T cell receptor beta chain comes out of a study of long-term antiretroviral therapy in people with HIV. Every HIV-positive participant received treatment in the United States. Whole-study results and caveats: CDR3 lengths in HIV samples spanned a narrower range than controls. Possibly under older ART regimens, blood was drawn between the mid-2000s and the late 2010s. The repertoire was dominated at all time points by clones expanded before ART.

The libraries were made with immunoSEQ v3.0 at survey level. The data were produced by immunoSEQ multiplex PCR, yet TCRdb's version contains in-frame clones alone and is incomplete. The table has some 27,000 clones, around 79% seen once. The germline gives CDR1 DFQATT, CDR2 SNEGSKA (reference sequence). Trimming stripped 3 bases from V and 5 bases from J, with 6 bases between. The CDR3 length is 11 residues. A note on this clone: The antigen remains undetermined.

The sequence was obtained from a man aged 25 to 40 with HIV. The source was unsorted PBMCs, collected 2.1 years after starting antiretroviral therapy. This sequence joins TRBV20-1 and TRBJ2-3; the D is unclear. CDR3 sequence reads: CSASYGDTQYF. The CDR3 region has the DNA TGCAGTGCTAGTTATGGAGATACGCAGTATTTT.